A single sample is the source of the 2 T cell receptor beta chains below, sequenced in a study of regulatory T cells in long-lasting Graves disease. Library construction for TCR beta used iRepertoire HTBI primers and Arm-PCR of CDR3 regions. TCRdb re-called the multiplex PCR reads through MiXCR, storing one row per CDR3 protein. The table shows 300,000 to 450,000 distinct CDR3 sequences, with about 16% occurring only once. As to time point: newly diagnosed GD, antithyroid drugs for less than 3 months. Generation of the TCR library employed RNA extracted from PBMCs. The source was peripheral blood mononuclear cells (PBMCs), collected at new diagnosis, from a patient treated with antithyroid drugs. The receptor source for this set is a female donor with Graves disease.

This clonotype was seen at least ten times. The V call is TRBV30, the J call TRBJ2-7, with 10 nucleotides matching TRBD1. CDR1 and CDR2 (germline): GTSNPN, SVGIG (reference sequence). V lost 1 base, J lost 6 bases, and 9 bases stayed unmatched. The CDR3 contains 15 residues. CDR3 loop: CAWSDRQGASSEQYF. The CDR3 DNA sequence: TGTGCCTGGAGTGACAGACAGGGGGCCTCGAGCGAGCAGTACTTC.

In this sample, this clonotype turned up many times. This sequence joins TRBV12-5 and TRBJ1-4; D remains unclear. Germline V gene lookup returns CDR1 LGHNT and CDR2 FRNRAP. This CDR3 has 13 residues. The ends were cut back, 2 bases at V and 8 bases at J, with 9 bases in the middle. The CDR3, as DNA: TGTGCTAGTGGTTTGTCTGCTGAGGAAAAACTGTTTTTT. It specifies CASGLSAEEKLFF.